This T cell receptor (beta chain) originates from a study of vaccination and CD4 T cells after COVID-19. Study-wide context: Taking of post-vaccine samples occurred a median about 70 days after dose two (range 14 to 241).

Details on this clonotype: Its target is unknown.

Cultured CD4+ T cells had their DNA profiled by the Oncomine TCR Beta short-read assay. Once CD4+ T cells had been cultured, genomic DNA was extracted from them. TCRdb reprocessed the PCR reads via MiXCR and lists one record per CDR3 protein. The repertoire has about 15,000 distinct CDR3 sequences, about half of them found once; the top ten carry roughly 15%. Study results and caveats: Of the reactive clones in convalescent patients, a median roughly 86% showed up only post-vaccination.

As to treatment: approximately 11-day PBMC culture with coronavirus spike peptide pools or control peptides (ViraFEST assay). This receptor was obtained from a human donor who had recovered from COVID-19. Specimen: CD4+ T cells from blood, cultured in vitro, collected before SARS-CoV-2 vaccination.

CDR3 sequence: CASSSMGGTNEKLFF. CDR3 nucleotide sequence: TGTGCCAGCAGTTCCATGGGGGGGACTAATGAAAAACTGTTTTTT. The chain combines TRBV28 with TRBJ1-4; maybe TRBD1 (5 bases). The CDR3 runs 15 residues. With 4 bases removed from V and 2 bases from J, the gap between germline ends came to 11 bases. Germline CDR1 is MDHEN and CDR2 is SYDVKM.